This passage covers 20 T cell receptor beta chains from one sample sequenced in a study of blood T cells in healthy people across ages. With a J-beta primer mix and a sample-barcoded 5' primer, a second PCR ran roughly 7 to 11 cycles. TCRdb re-analysed the 5' RACE reads in MiXCR, keeping a single row per CDR3 protein. The sample yields about 1.8 million distinct CDR3 sequences, roughly 50% seen once. Input material: blood. The receptors stem from a woman aged 40 to 49 in good health.

CDR3 bases: TGCAGTGCTAGACCTCTAGGACAGGGGGGAATTGGCAATCAGCCCCAGCATTTT. Amino acids: CSARPLGQGGIGNQPQHF. The J gene is TRBJ1-5, the V gene TRBV20-1; TRBD1 agrees at 10 bases. The CDR3 runs 18 residues. The V and J ends lost 2 bases and 2 bases, in that order; junction bases with no gene match: 12. Germline V gene lookup returns CDR1 DFQATT and CDR2 SNEGSKA (reference sequence).

V is TRBV4-1 and J is TRBJ1-6; D not certain. The V and J ends lost 1 base and 12 bases respectively, with 4 bases between them. Germline-derived CDR1 and CDR2 are MGHRA and YSYEKL. CDR3 length: 11 residues. Here the CDR3 reads CASSQGGPLHF. The CDR3 nucleotides are TGCGCCAGCAGCCAAGGAGGACCCCTCCACTTT.

This chain uses TRBV11-2 with TRBJ2-4, with no clear D. The CDR3 covers 15 residues. In germline, CDR1 is SGHAT, CDR2 FQNNGV. V dropped 2 bases and J dropped 4 bases, with 12 bases sitting between them. This CDR3 reads CASSLFMDLKNIQYF. In nucleotides, the CDR3 is TGTGCCAGCAGCTTATTCATGGATCTTAAAAACATTCAGTACTTC.

The chain couples TRBV20-1 to TRBJ1-2; 10 bases are a match to TRBD1. CDR3 length: 15 residues. Germline V lookup: CDR1 DFQATT, CDR2 SNEGSKA (reference sequence). Losses at the gene ends were 5 bases for V and 0 bases for J; bases not matched to a gene: 6. CDR3 sequence reads: CSAGDRGGTNYGYTF. The CDR3 DNA reads as TGCAGTGCTGGGGACAGGGGTGGCACTAACTATGGCTACACCTTC.

This rearrangement joins TRBV20-1 to TRBJ2-5; 7 bases are shared with TRBD2. From germline, CDR1 is DFQATT and CDR2 SNEGSKA (reference sequence). CDR3 length equals 16 residues. The V gene end was trimmed by 4 bases and the J gene end by 5 bases; junction bases not matched to a gene: 16. CDR3: CSAKIPSGRRGETQYF. CDR3 bases: TGCAGTGCTAAGATTCCTAGCGGCAGACGGGGGGAGACCCAGTACTTC.

The chain carries TRBV6-2 or TRBV6-3 and TRBJ2-1; D remains unclear. Trimming removed 6 bases at V and 0 bases at J, with 9 bases between. The germline CDR1 and CDR2 sequences are MNHEY and SVGEGT. The CDR3 covers 14 residues. The CDR3 is CASRTTPSYNEQFF. CDR3 nucleotide sequence: TGTGCCAGCAGGACAACGCCCTCCTACAATGAGCAGTTCTTC.

This clonotype was seen only a few times. The CDR3 DNA follows: TGCAGCGTATATCAGGATTCTGAAGCTTTCTTT. Amino acids: CSVYQDSEAFF. The rearrangement joins TRBV29-1 to TRBJ1-1; no clear D. V was trimmed by 6 bases and J by 6 bases, leaving 11 bases between them. Germline-derived CDR1 and CDR2 are SQVTM and ANQGSEA. This CDR3 region has 11 residues.

The V gene is TRBV4-1, the J gene TRBJ2-1; D possibly corresponds to TRBD2 (7 bases). The length of the CDR3 is 18 residues. CDR1 and CDR2 (germline): MGHRA, YSYEKL. V lost 1 base and J lost 0, with 16 bases in between. The CDR3 protein is CASSQGEGGPNSYNEQFF. The DNA for the CDR3 is TGCGCCAGCAGCCAAGGGGAGGGGGGTCCTAACTCCTACAATGAGCAGTTCTTC.

CDR3 sequence: CASSLYYPGGGPDGEQFF. DNA for the CDR3: TGTGCCAGCAGCCTATATTACCCAGGCGGGGGGCCCGATGGGGAGCAGTTCTTC. The chain carries TRBV6-2 or TRBV6-3 and TRBJ2-1; the match to TRBD2 covers 8 bases. The CDR3 is 18 amino acids. J lost 10 bases, V lost 6 bases, and 23 bases had no gene match. Per the germline V gene, CDR1 is MNHEY and CDR2 is SVGEGT.

This chain uses TRBV7-3 with TRBJ1-2; D is uncertain. Germline V lookup: CDR1 SGHTA, CDR2 FQGTGA. The CDR3 has 13 residues. V was cut by 5 bases and J by 12 bases, with 19 bases left in between. This CDR3 is CASSPGVMEGHTF. The CDR3 DNA reads as TGTGCCAGCAGCCCCGGGGTAATGGAAGGCCACACCTTC.

The rearrangement links TRBV5-1 to TRBJ2-3, with 12 nucleotides matching TRBD2. CDR1 and CDR2 (germline): SGHRS, YFSETQ. The CDR3 is made up of 16 amino acids. Trimming at V came to 1 base and at J to 6 bases, leaving 6 bases not matched to a gene. The CDR3 coding sequence is TGCGCCAGCAGCTTGCAGACTAGCGGGGGAGTCGATACGCAGTATTTT. Protein: CASSLQTSGGVDTQYF.

This clonotype occurred a few times. The CDR3 sequence: CASTGASVTDTQYF. As DNA, the CDR3 is TGTGCCAGCACCGGGGCTAGCGTCACAGATACGCAGTATTTT. The J gene is TRBJ2-3, the V gene TRBV6-6, with D maybe TRBD2 (6 bases). Germline V gene lookup returns CDR1 MNHNY and CDR2 SVGAGI (reference sequence). V was cut by 7 bases and J by 2 bases, with 13 bases left in between. The CDR3 covers 14 residues.

To note about this clonotype: At one end, the junction sequence differs from germline, possibly due to a read error. The chain uses TRBV7-2 and TRBJ1-2; 7 bases align to TRBD1. The CDR3 extends over 14 amino acids. Germline CDR1 SGHTA, CDR2 FQGNSA. Here the CDR3 reads CAGSLLGQNYGYTF. As DNA, the CDR3 is TGTGCCGGCAGCTTATTGGGACAGAACTATGGCTACACCTTC.

The chain carries TRBV29-1 and TRBJ2-7, with 12 positions matching TRBD1. The CDR3 covers 14 residues. J was trimmed by 4 bases and V by 4 bases; bases with no gene match: 5. CDR1 and CDR2 (germline): SQVTM, ANQGSEA. CDR3 region: CSVAGTGGGYEQYF. CDR3 nucleotide sequence: TGCAGCGTTGCCGGGACAGGGGGCGGTTACGAGCAGTACTTC.

This clonotype has just a few counts. The chain recombines TRBV2 with TRBJ2-7; D gene unclear. V was cut by 6 bases and J by 12 bases, with 12 bases left in between. The CDR3 is 10 amino acids. The V gene's germline CDR1 is SNHLY and CDR2 FYNNEI. CDR3 coding DNA: TGTGCCAGCAGACCTGATCCGGGGTACTTC. It translates to CASRPDPGYF.

About this clonotype itself: At one of its ends the junction is not consistent with the germline gene, which may arise from a read error. The V and J genes are TRBV6-1 and TRBJ2-1, with a tentative D call TRBD2 (7 bases). CDR3 length equals 16 residues. CDR1 and CDR2 from the germline V gene are MNHNS and SASEGT. The chain's CDR3 is CAGREGGGGSYNEQFF. The DNA for the CDR3 is TGTGCCGGCAGGGAAGGGGGGGGGGGCTCCTACAATGAGCAGTTCTTC.

The rearrangement joins TRBV11-2 to TRBJ1-2; 7 bases fit TRBD1. The V gene's germline CDR1 is SGHAT and CDR2 FQNNGV. Trimming removed 5 bases from V and 4 bases from J; junction bases left unmatched: 13. This CDR3 has 16 residues. CDR3 amino acids: CASSPQRAGGIYGYTF. CDR3 DNA sequence: TGTGCCAGCAGCCCCCAGAGGGCAGGGGGGATCTATGGCTACACCTTC. Supplemented by reference TRBV11-2 and TRBJ1-2, the full variable domain reads EAGVAQSPRYKIIEKRQSVAFWCNPISGHATLYWYQQILGQGPKLLIQFQNNGVVDDSQLPKDRFSAERLKGVDSTLKIQPAKLEDSAVYLCASSPQRAGGIYGYTFGSGTRLTVV.

This clonotype was seen more than once but under ten times. The rearrangement joins TRBV6-2 or TRBV6-3 to TRBJ2-7; D gene ambiguous. The closer fit of TRBJ2-5 to the DNA end suggests the J call may be wrong. The germline V gene encodes CDR1 MNHEY and CDR2 SVGEGT. This CDR3 is built from 12 residues. The CDR3 sequence is CASTGIQETQYF. DNA for the CDR3: TGTGCCAGCACAGGCATACAGGAGACCCAGTACTTC.

This clonotype was picked up many times. The chain uses TRBV6-5 and TRBJ2-5, with 16 bases lining up with TRBD2. V shed 2 bases, J shed 5 bases, and the junction held 11 bases outside the gene matches. The CDR3 is 19 amino acids. The germline gives CDR1 MNHEY, CDR2 SVGAGI. Here the CDR3 reads CASSYPGTSGGADSETQYF. CDR3 DNA: TGTGCCAGCAGTTACCCAGGGACTAGCGGGGGGGCGGATTCTGAGACCCAGTACTTC.

The rearrangement uses TRBV4-3 and TRBJ2-7, with TRBD1 matching 10 bases. With 0 bases clipped from V and 6 bases from J, the junction kept 8 bases outside the gene matches. In germline, CDR1 is LGHNA, CDR2 YSLEER. This CDR3 comprises 16 residues. The CDR3 spells CASSQDPGTGACEQYF. As DNA, the CDR3 is TGCGCCAGCAGCCAAGATCCAGGGACAGGGGCCTGCGAGCAGTACTTC.